This TCR beta chain comes out of a study of T cell responses to AZD1222 COVID-19 vaccine. Findings and caveats of the study: Seropositive at baseline were only a handful of AZD1222 recipients. Spike-specific TCR breadth and depth rose after two AZD1222 doses. Donors were largely white British and mainly female; clonal diversity was possibly underestimated.

Assay used: immunoSEQ multiplex PCR; TCRdb lists only in-frame clones, some missing. Here the sample spans about 81,000 clones, 75% to 95% being singletons. A note on this clone: Its antigen is undetermined.

This sequence originates from an adult who received the AZD1222 COVID-19 vaccine. The sequenced sample was peripheral blood, obtained 28 days after the second AZD1222 dose.

The CDR3 here is CASSAHGPPYNEQFF. The CDR3 DNA reads as TGTGCCAGCAGCGCCCACGGGCCCCCCTACAATGAGCAGTTCTTC. This chain connects TRBV6-5 to TRBJ2-1, with D hard to call. CDR3 length: 15 residues. CDR1 is MNHEY, CDR2 SVGAGI, per germline. Between the trimmed V and J ends, which lost 6 bases and 2 bases, there was a span of 14 bases.